Listed here is a single TCR beta chain. No cognate antigen has been identified for it. Nothing much larger sits one base from this clone, and base qualities are not available. Library construction relied on PCR. TCR sequencing of DNA from cultured CD4+ T cells used the Oncomine TCR Beta short-read assay at the Johns Hopkins FTIC core. The QIAamp micro DNA kit was used to extract genomic DNA from the cultured CD4+ T cells. Oncomine TCR Beta libraries made from cultured CD4+ T cells were pooled using unique dual indexes and sequenced on an Illumina iSeq 100. As for the original processing: Non-productive sequences were removed, and CDR3s not starting with C, not ending with F or W, or shorter than 7 amino acids were discarded. The MANAFEST web application identified antigen-specific clonotypes by comparing peptide-stimulated wells against reference wells and other culture wells. To be called positive, a clone needed an FDR below 0.05, an odds ratio above 5, and a productive frequency above 0.1% in at least two of three replicate wells. Cross-reactive clonotypes were defined as significantly expanded in both SARS-CoV-2 spike wells and at least one common cold coronavirus spike condition. CDR3 homology was assessed with Levenshtein distances (stringdist) and unrooted phylogenetic trees (ape) in R version 3.6.1. The public reads were run again by TCRdb, first through fastp at Q25 and then through MiXCR, and only productive beta chains were kept. Every CDR3 protein is listed once, alongside the most common genes and DNA of its rows. The V and J calls and clone size are TCRdb's, not the authors'. This sample has tens of thousands of distinct CDR3 sequences in its table, and 28% of those were observed once. The ten largest clones capture under 8.5% of the sample.

CDR1 MDHEN and CDR2 SYDVKM are derived from the germline V gene. Here V drops 6 bases and J drops 4 bases, and the junction holds 10 bases not matched to any gene. Taken from cysteine to phenylalanine, the CDR3 has 15 residues. Just the 45-base CDR3 DNA is kept, in frame starting at base 1. This sample was included in a study of vaccination and CD4 T cells after COVID-19 (dated by TCRdb to between 2021 and 2024). Turning to the overall study: SARS-CoV-2 positivity had been established in the convalescent patients by nasal swab PCR, and mild disease was recorded in roughly ten of these patients and severe disease in one. The convalescent cohort included six males and four females, with two Hispanic individuals, seven Caucasians, two Asians and one multiracial person. Participants received two doses of either the Pfizer-BioNTech BNT162b2 vaccine (n=8) or the Moderna mRNA-1273 vaccine (n=2). Post-COVID blood samples from convalescent patients were collected a median of around 100 days after diagnosis, with a range of roughly 30 to 161 days. Post-vaccine blood samples were collected a median of around 2.5 months after the second vaccine dose, ranging from about 13 to 250 days. A few convalescent patients were sampled both early after vaccination (day 14) and late after vaccination (days 161 to 241). For stimulating the cultures, overlapping spike peptide pools were used, derived from SARS-CoV-2 as well as from the common cold coronaviruses HCoV-NL63, HCoV-OC43 and HCoV-229E. Control cultures received a CEFX viral epitope pool as the positive control, an HIV-1 Nef peptide pool as the negative control, or no peptide. In 10 COVID-19 convalescent patients and 4 infection-naive healthy vaccine recipients, researchers compared the spike-specific CD4+ TCR repertoire from before mRNA vaccination with the repertoire from after. General findings and caveats noted by the study authors: In convalescent patients, a median roughly 87% of post-vaccine SARS-CoV-2-reactive clones were detected only after vaccination, suggesting vaccine-specific priming. Nearly all vaccine-specific clones in convalescent patients (304 of 307) were mono-reactive for SARS-CoV-2 spike rather than cross-reactive with common cold coronaviruses. The study included relatively few convalescent patients and did not analyze early timepoints after natural infection. The median count of SARS-CoV-2-reactive clonotypes went up from approximately 20 after infection to roughly 38 after vaccination, although the change was not significant.

Reading the label with the study, this specimen's time point is: late sampling 161 to 241 days after vaccination in a few convalescent patients. What the treatment or condition label conveys for this sample: roughly 10-day PBMC culture with coronavirus spike peptide pools or control peptides (ViraFEST assay). The ViraFEST assay, used in the study, expanded antigen-specific T cells with peptide pools and then identified the expanded clonotypes through TCR sequencing. The convalescent patients' positive SARS-CoV-2 PCR tests were from March to December 2020, which was before the Alpha, Beta and Delta variants emerged in the United States. About 2 million PBMCs per well were cultured in IMDM with approximately 5.2% human AB serum and around 10 IU/ml IL-2, plus 10 ug/ml peptide pools. On days 3 and 7, half of the culture medium was replaced with fresh IL-2-containing medium. After approximately 11 days of culture, CD4+ T cells were isolated by negative selection with the EasySep CD4+ T cell isolation kit. PBMCs were separated from whole blood using Ficoll-Paque Plus gradient centrifugation and then either used fresh or cryopreserved at -140C. Triplicate wells were generally used for each culture condition.

This receptor chain uses TRBV28 and TRBJ2-3; the junction holds 7 bases that match TRBD2. The source was CD4+ T cells from blood, cultured in vitro, collected about 7 months after SARS-CoV-2 vaccination. The sequence came from a human donor who had recovered from COVID-19. The CDR3 loop reads CASSVGGGGPDTQYF. The DNA sequence is TGTGCCAGCAGCGTTGGCGGGGGAGGTCCAGATACGCAGTATTTT.